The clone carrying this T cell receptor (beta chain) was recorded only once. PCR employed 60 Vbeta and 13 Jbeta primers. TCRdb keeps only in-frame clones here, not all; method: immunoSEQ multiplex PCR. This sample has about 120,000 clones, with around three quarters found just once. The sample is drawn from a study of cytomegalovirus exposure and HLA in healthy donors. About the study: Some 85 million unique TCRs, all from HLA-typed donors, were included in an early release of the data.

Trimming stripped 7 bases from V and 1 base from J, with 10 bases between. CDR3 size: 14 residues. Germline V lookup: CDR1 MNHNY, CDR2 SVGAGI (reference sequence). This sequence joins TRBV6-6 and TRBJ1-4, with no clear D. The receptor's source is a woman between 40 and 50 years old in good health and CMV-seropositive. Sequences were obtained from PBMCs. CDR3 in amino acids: CASTIGRTNEKLFF. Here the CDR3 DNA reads TGTGCCAGCACTATAGGGAGAACTAATGAAAAACTGTTTTTT.